What follows are 26 T cell receptor beta chains derived from one specimen sequenced in a study of blood T cell repertoires in COVID-19. Sequenced by immunoSEQ multiplex PCR; TCRdb stores in-frame clones only, minus some. In the table there are a few hundred thousand clones, 80% to 95% of which are singletons. The sequenced sample consisted of PBMCs or T cells enriched from blood (not recorded which). The origin of the receptors is a young man who had recovered from COVID-19.

The V and J genes are TRBV13 and TRBJ2-1, with 8 nucleotides matching TRBD2. The CDR3 has 17 residues. V lost 0 bases and J lost 2; bases outside the gene matches: 6. Germline V gene lookup returns CDR1 PRHDT and CDR2 FYEKMQ (reference sequence). CDR3 sequence: CASSLGGQGLAYNEQFF. DNA of the CDR3: TGTGCCAGCAGCTTAGGGGGTCAGGGACTAGCCTACAATGAGCAGTTCTTC.

The rearrangement joins TRBV5-4 to TRBJ2-2; 8 bases fit TRBD2. The V gene's germline CDR1 is SGHNT and CDR2 YYREEE (reference sequence). This CDR3 region has 15 residues. The V gene end was trimmed by 0 bases and the J gene end by 5 bases; junction bases not matched to a gene: 3. This CDR3 is CASSLAGGRTGELFF. The CDR3 region has the DNA TGTGCCAGCAGCTTGGCCGGCGGGAGGACCGGGGAGCTGTTTTTT.

The chain carries TRBV7-9 and TRBJ1-2; D remains unclear. The germline CDR1 and CDR2 sequences are SEHNR and FQNEAQ (reference sequence). V was cut by 3 bases and J by 0 bases, with 11 bases left in between. CDR3 length: 15 residues. CDR3 protein: CASSFSTGTNYGYTF. The CDR3 coding sequence is TGTGCCAGCAGCTTTTCGACCGGGACTAACTATGGCTACACCTTC.

The CDR3 region has the DNA TGTGCCAGCTCACCAACATTTCACAGGGACTATGGCTACACCTTC. Protein: CASSPTFHRDYGYTF. The chain recombines TRBV18 with TRBJ1-2, with TRBD1 as a possible D gene (6 bases). CDR3 size: 15 residues. Per the germline V gene, CDR1 is KGHSH and CDR2 is LQKENI. The V gene lost 2 bases and the J gene lost 3 bases, with 13 bases spanning the gap.

Points on this clone: Other DNA sequences from this sample encode an identical CDR3 as well. The J gene is TRBJ2-4, the V gene TRBV11-2; D gene uncertain. Deletions cut 2 bases from V and 0 bases from J, with 5 bases between. The CDR3 extends over 14 amino acids. Per the germline V gene, CDR1 is SGHAT and CDR2 is FQNNGV. For the CDR3, the DNA is TGTGCCAGCAGCTTATCATTAGCCAAAAACATTCAGTACTTC. Protein sequence: CASSLSLAKNIQYF.

The chain is built from TRBV6-5 and TRBJ1-2; 7 bases line up with TRBD1. The germline V gene has CDR1 MNHEY and CDR2 SVGAGI. V shed 5 bases, J shed 11 bases, and the junction held 8 bases outside the gene matches. This CDR3 spans 12 amino acids. The CDR3 is CASSRQGVGYTF. The CDR3 region has the DNA TGTGCCAGCAGTCGACAGGGAGTCGGTTACACCTTC.

The CDR3 DNA reads as TGTGCCAGCAGCTTAACAGGACAAACTGAAGCTTTCTTT. Translation gives CASSLTGQTEAFF. V is TRBV7-9 and J is TRBJ1-1; D perhaps matches TRBD1 (5 bases). V lost 2 bases, J lost 5 bases, and 9 bases lay in between. This CDR3 is built from 13 residues. CDR1 and CDR2 from the germline V gene are SEHNR and FQNEAQ (reference sequence).

This chain uses TRBV9 with TRBJ2-3; 11 bases are shared with TRBD2. Germline lookup yields CDR1 SGDLS and CDR2 YYNGEE. This CDR3 has 15 amino acids. J lost 7 bases, V lost 3 bases, and 7 bases had no gene match. The CDR3 loop is CASSATLAGANTQYF. CDR3 sequence (DNA): TGTGCCAGCAGCGCTACACTAGCGGGGGCAAATACGCAGTATTTT. Full variable domain (missing parts from reference TRBV9 and TRBJ2-3): DSGVTQTPKHLITATGQRVTLRCSPRSGDLSVYWYQQSLDQGLQFLIQYYNGEERAKGNILERFSAQQFPDLHSELNLSSLELGDSALYFCASSATLAGANTQYFGPGTRLTVL.

The chain uses TRBV14 and TRBJ1-6; no clear D. There are 16 residues in the CDR3. Deletions cut 0 bases from V and 4 bases from J, with 10 bases between. Germline values: CDR1 SGHDN, CDR2 FVKESK. CDR3 in amino acids: CASSQDSGLYNSPLHF. CDR3 nucleotides: TGTGCCAGCAGCCAAGATTCAGGCCTGTATAATTCACCCCTCCACTTT.

V gene TRBV6-2 or TRBV6-3 combines with J gene TRBJ2-1; TRBD2 might be the D (6 bases). V was clipped by 3 bases and J by 8 bases, with 14 bases between them. CDR3 length: 14 residues. Germline V gives CDR1 MNHEY, CDR2 SVGEGT. In nucleotides, the CDR3 is TGTGCCAGCAGTTATTTAGCGGAAGGACATGAGCAGTTCTTC. It encodes CASSYLAEGHEQFF.

V is TRBV10-3 and J is TRBJ2-2, with 7 bases that match TRBD2. The ends lost 6 bases at V and 4 bases at J; junction bases unmatched: 2. This CDR3 contains 13 residues. Germline CDR1 is ENHRY and CDR2 is SYGVKD. In nucleotides, the CDR3 is TGTGCCATCAGAGCGGGAACCACCGGGGAGCTGTTTTTT. This sequence encodes CAIRAGTTGELFF.

The chain combines TRBV27 with TRBJ2-7; a weak D match, TRBD2 (6 bases). CDR1 MNHEY and CDR2 SMNVEV come from the germline V gene (reference sequence). V was cut by 4 bases and J by 3 bases, with 10 bases left in between. The CDR3 is 13 amino acids. Here the CDR3 reads CASSSLAFYEQYF. In nucleotides, the CDR3 is TGTGCCAGCAGTTCGCTAGCGTTCTACGAGCAGTACTTC.

This chain connects TRBV3-1 (or the pseudogene TRBV3-2) to TRBJ1-6; D remains ambiguous. CDR3 length equals 12 residues. The germline V gene has CDR1 LGHDT and CDR2 YNNKEL (reference sequence). The germline V and J ends were trimmed by 3 bases and 8 bases, with 5 bases remaining between them. CDR3 in amino acids: CASSHGDSPLHF. CDR3 bases: TGTGCCAGCAGCCATGGAGATTCACCCCTCCACTTT.

The V and J genes are TRBV4-1 and TRBJ2-3; D may be TRBD2 (5 bases). The germline V and J ends were trimmed by 4 bases and 2 bases, with 7 bases remaining between them. This CDR3 has 13 amino acids. The V gene's germline CDR1 is MGHRA and CDR2 YSYEKL. The CDR3 bases are TGCGCCAGCAGCCGGGGAGCCACAGATACGCAGTATTTT. Translating it yields CASSRGATDTQYF.

The V and J genes are TRBV5-6 and TRBJ2-3; D is possibly TRBD2 (6 bases). This CDR3 spans 12 amino acids. Germline V gene lookup returns CDR1 SGHDT and CDR2 YYEEEE. Trimming shortened V by 4 bases and J by 4 bases, and 7 bases separated the two germline ends. The CDR3 nucleotides read TGTGCCAGCAGCCCGGGGGCAGATACGCAGTATTTT. This gives the protein CASSPGADTQYF. The full variable domain, rest sourced from reference TRBV5-6 and TRBJ2-3, is DAGVTQSPTHLIKTRGQQVTLRCSPKSGHDTVSWYQQALGQGPQFIFQYYEEEERQRGNFPDRFSGHQFPNYSSELNVNALLLGDSALYLCASSPGADTQYFGPGTRLTVL.

The J gene is TRBJ2-1, the V gene TRBV3-1 (or the pseudogene TRBV3-2); 11 nucleotides agree with TRBD2. Germline V gives CDR1 LGHDT, CDR2 YNNKEL (reference sequence). V lost 0 bases, J lost 9 bases, and 7 bases stayed unmatched. The CDR3 covers 16 residues. This CDR3 is CASSQDLAGGWVEQFF. The CDR3 bases are TGTGCCAGCAGCCAAGATCTAGCGGGAGGCTGGGTTGAGCAGTTCTTC.

This chain's CDR3 is CASSSYYEQYF. DNA for the CDR3: TGTGCCAGCAGCTCGTACTACGAGCAGTACTTC. The chain joins TRBV11-2 to TRBJ2-7, with D unresolved. V shed 4 bases and J shed 3 bases, with 4 bases lying between them. This CDR3 comprises 11 residues. Germline V lookup: CDR1 SGHAT, CDR2 FQNNGV. Together with reference TRBV11-2 and TRBJ2-7, the CDR3 gives the full variable domain: EAGVAQSPRYKIIEKRQSVAFWCNPISGHATLYWYQQILGQGPKLLIQFQNNGVVDDSQLPKDRFSAERLKGVDSTLKIQPAKLEDSAVYLCASSSYYEQYFGPGTRLTVT.

The rearrangement links TRBV29-1 to TRBJ2-1; 12 nucleotides agree with TRBD2. Germline V gene sequence: CDR1 SQVTM, CDR2 ANQGSEA. J was trimmed by 3 bases and V by 0 bases; bases with no gene match: 0. The CDR3 covers 15 residues. The CDR3 loop reads CSVEETSGSYNEQFF. The DNA for the CDR3 is TGCAGCGTTGAAGAGACTAGCGGGAGCTACAATGAGCAGTTCTTC.

This sequence joins TRBV14 and TRBJ1-6, with D possibly TRBD1 on 6 matching bases. V was pared by 6 bases and J by 8 bases, with 8 bases between. Germline V CDR1 and CDR2: SGHDN, FVKESK. The CDR3 is 12 amino acids. CDR3: CASSPGDSPLHF. In nucleotides, the CDR3 is TGTGCCAGCAGTCCAGGGGATTCACCCCTCCACTTT.

The chain carries TRBV30 and TRBJ1-2; 12 bases are a match to TRBD1. CDR1 GTSNPN and CDR2 SVGIG come from the germline V gene (reference sequence). V dropped 3 bases and J dropped 8; count of bases not matched to a gene: 4. The CDR3 spans 13 residues. The CDR3 sequence is CAWRGQGANGYTF. CDR3 coding DNA: TGTGCCTGGAGGGGACAGGGGGCGAACGGCTACACCTTC.

The rearrangement uses TRBV27 and TRBJ2-1; the D gene is possibly TRBD2 (5 bases). V lost 3 bases to trimming and J lost 4 bases, with 19 bases between them. The CDR3 sequence is 17 residues long. CDR1 is MNHEY, CDR2 SMNVEV, per germline (reference sequence). CDR3 in DNA: TGTGCCAGCAGTTTGCCCGGCCTAGCCGACGTATACAATGAGCAGTTCTTC. Its translation is CASSLPGLADVYNEQFF.

The V gene is TRBV19, the J gene TRBJ1-5; a possible D gene is TRBD1 (5 bases). CDR1 is LNHDA, CDR2 SQIVND, per germline (reference sequence). This CDR3 spans 13 amino acids. V was clipped by 8 bases and J by 4 bases, with 12 bases between them. The DNA of the CDR3 is TGTGCCAGTCAGGGAGGTGAAAATCAGCCCCAGCATTTT. This gives the protein CASQGGENQPQHF.

In this sample, this clone turned up once. This chain joins TRBV7-8 and TRBJ2-1; D might be TRBD1 (6 bases). The germline V gene has CDR1 SGHVS and CDR2 FQNEAQ. There are 17 residues in the CDR3. The V gene lost 5 bases and the J gene lost 0 bases, with 17 bases spanning the gap. The CDR3 region is CASSPRQAASSYNEQFF. CDR3 nucleotide sequence: TGTGCCAGCAGCCCCAGACAGGCCGCTAGCTCCTACAATGAGCAGTTCTTC.

The chain links TRBV7-9 to TRBJ2-1; TRBD2 matches at 8 bases. Germline V CDR1 and CDR2: SEHNR, FQNEAQ (reference sequence). The CDR3 is made up of 15 amino acids. The trim removed 1 base at V and 8 bases at J, leaving 7 bases unmatched. In nucleotides, the CDR3 is TGTGCCAGCAGCTTAGGACGGGTAGCGGGATATGAGCAGTTCTTC. It yields the protein CASSLGRVAGYEQFF.

This clone was recorded once. The chain recombines TRBV30 with TRBJ2-5; a possible D gene is TRBD2 (6 bases). Germline loops: CDR1 GTSNPN, CDR2 SVGIG (reference sequence). This CDR3 is built from 15 residues. V dropped 0 bases and J dropped 2 bases, with 13 bases sitting between them. The CDR3 DNA sequence: TGTGCCTGGAGTGTGCCCAGCGGGCTACAAGAGACCCAGTACTTC. This translates into CAWSVPSGLQETQYF.

The chain links TRBV10-3 to TRBJ1-2, with TRBD1 as a possible D gene (6 bases). This CDR3 has 13 amino acids. V lost 8 bases, J lost 4 bases, and 14 bases lay in between. CDR1 is ENHRY, CDR2 SYGVKD, per germline. The CDR3 spells CAIAPDSSYGYTF. CDR3 nucleotide sequence: TGTGCCATCGCCCCGGACAGTTCCTATGGCTACACCTTC.